The 2 T cell receptor beta chains presented below share a single source sample, sequenced in a study of T cell changes during pregnancy in multiple sclerosis. The data were produced by immunoSEQ multiplex PCR, yet TCRdb's version contains in-frame clones alone and is incomplete. The table lists more than 90,000 clones, approximately 92% of them singletons. The material was peripheral blood, obtained after pregnancy. The receptors shown here come from a female donor with multiple sclerosis, enrolled in a pregnancy study.

The chain carries TRBV11-2 and TRBJ2-7, with a tentative D call TRBD1 (6 bases). Germline values: CDR1 SGHAT, CDR2 FQNNGV. The CDR3 runs to 15 residues. V was clipped by 1 base and J by 2 bases, with 12 bases between them. The CDR3: CASSLAWGQAYEQYF. CDR3 DNA: TGTGCCAGCAGCTTAGCCTGGGGGCAGGCCTACGAGCAGTACTTC.

The V and J genes are TRBV6-1 and TRBJ1-5; weak D call: TRBD1 (6 bases). Trimming cost V 2 bases and J 1 base, with 12 bases left between them. The CDR3 totals 16 residues. The germline V gene encodes CDR1 MNHNS and CDR2 SASEGT. The CDR3 sequence is CASSEMGGPSNQPQHF. CDR3 coding DNA: TGTGCCAGCAGTGAAATGGGGGGGCCCAGCAATCAGCCCCAGCATTTT.